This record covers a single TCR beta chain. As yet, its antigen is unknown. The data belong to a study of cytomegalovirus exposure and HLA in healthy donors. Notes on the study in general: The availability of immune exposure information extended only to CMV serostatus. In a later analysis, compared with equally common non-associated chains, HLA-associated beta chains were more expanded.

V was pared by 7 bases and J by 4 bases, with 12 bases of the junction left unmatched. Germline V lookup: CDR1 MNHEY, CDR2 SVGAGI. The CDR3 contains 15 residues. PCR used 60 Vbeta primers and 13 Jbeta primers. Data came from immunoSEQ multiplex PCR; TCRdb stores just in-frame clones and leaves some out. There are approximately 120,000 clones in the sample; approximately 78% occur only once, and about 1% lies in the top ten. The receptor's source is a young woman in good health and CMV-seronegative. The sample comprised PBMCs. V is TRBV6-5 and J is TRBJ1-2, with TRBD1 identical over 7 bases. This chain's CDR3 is CASNSVGQKPYGYTF. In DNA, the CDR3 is TGTGCCAGCAATTCGGTGGGACAGAAACCCTATGGCTACACCTTC.